The clone carrying this TCR beta chain was seen more than once but under ten times. This sample is drawn from a study of T cell responses to AZD1222 COVID-19 vaccine. Clones were read by immunoSEQ multiplex PCR, and TCRdb kept only the in-frame ones, dropping some. The profile shows 95,000 to 100,000 clones, about 82% of them singletons. Germline V gives CDR1 MNHEY, CDR2 SVGAGI. The CDR3 spans 11 residues. V lost 8 bases and J lost 3, with 4 bases in between. The chain combines TRBV6-5 with TRBJ2-2; D is uncertain. The sequencing used peripheral blood, collected on day 0 of AZD1222 vaccination. The TCR comes from an adult in good health. This CDR3 is CASGDTGELFF. The CDR3 DNA sequence: TGTGCCAGCGGGGACACCGGGGAGCTGTTTTTT.